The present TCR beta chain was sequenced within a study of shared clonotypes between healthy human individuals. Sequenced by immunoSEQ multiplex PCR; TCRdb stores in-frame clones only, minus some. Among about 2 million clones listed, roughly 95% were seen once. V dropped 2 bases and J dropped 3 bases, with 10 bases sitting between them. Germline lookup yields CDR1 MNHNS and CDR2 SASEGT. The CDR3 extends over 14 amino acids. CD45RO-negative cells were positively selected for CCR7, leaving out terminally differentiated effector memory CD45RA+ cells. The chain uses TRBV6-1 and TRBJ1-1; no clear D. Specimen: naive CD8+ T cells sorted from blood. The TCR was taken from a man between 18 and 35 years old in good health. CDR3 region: CASSEWVADTEAFF. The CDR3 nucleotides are TGTGCCAGCAGTGAATGGGTTGCGGACACTGAAGCTTTCTTT.